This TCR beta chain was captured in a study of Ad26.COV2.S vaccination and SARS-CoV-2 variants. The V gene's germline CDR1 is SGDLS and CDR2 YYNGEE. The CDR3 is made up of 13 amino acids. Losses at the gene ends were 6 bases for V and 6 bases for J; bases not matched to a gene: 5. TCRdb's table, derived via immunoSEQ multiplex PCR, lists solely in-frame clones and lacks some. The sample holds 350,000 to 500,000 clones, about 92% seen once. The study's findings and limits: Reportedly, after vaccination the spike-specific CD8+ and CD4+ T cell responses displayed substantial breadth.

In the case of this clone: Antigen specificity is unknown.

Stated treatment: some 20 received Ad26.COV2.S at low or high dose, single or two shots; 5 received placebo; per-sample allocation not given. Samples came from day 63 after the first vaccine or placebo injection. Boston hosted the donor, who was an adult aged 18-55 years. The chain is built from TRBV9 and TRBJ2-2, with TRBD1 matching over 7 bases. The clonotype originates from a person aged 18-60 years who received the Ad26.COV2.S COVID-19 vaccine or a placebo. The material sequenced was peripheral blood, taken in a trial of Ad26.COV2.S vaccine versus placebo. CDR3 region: CASTMTGSGELFF. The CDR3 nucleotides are TGTGCCAGCACTATGACAGGGTCCGGGGAGCTGTTTTTT.